This entry describes one T cell receptor (beta chain). This clone was recorded a few times. Its antigen has not been determined. No much larger clone exists at a distance of one base, and base qualities are not known. This entry comes from a study of sequential checkpoint blockade in melanoma (dated by TCRdb to the late 2010s). With regard to the full study: Patients were assigned by 1:1 randomization to either first-line nivolumab followed by ipilimumab (arm A) or ipilimumab followed by nivolumab (arm B). Both trial sequences were followed by maintenance nivolumab. DNA from about a hundred pretreatment melanoma tumor samples was subjected to TCRbeta immunosequencing. For about 20 patients, matched tumor biopsies were taken both before treatment and at week 13, after single-agent nivolumab (arm A) or ipilimumab (arm B). Roughly three quarters of the matched pre- and post-treatment tumor biopsy pairs came from the same lesion.

What the authors observed across the whole study: Within-arm analyses of tumor T-cell fraction were constrained by small sample sizes and reduced statistical power. Patients whose tumor T-cell fraction and clonality increased by week 13 were about 30 times more likely to achieve clinical benefit. Tumor T-cell fraction and clonality correlated with PD-L1 staining and CD8+ T-cell counts but not with mutational load. Among patients in arm A, the nivolumab-first arm, pretreatment tumor TIL clonality was associated with response (P = .04). The response-prediction model combining TCR metrics and mutation burden needs validation in larger, independent patient cohorts.

Including the terminal cysteine and phenylalanine, the CDR3 comprises 15 residues. CDR3 DNA only is kept here, 45 bases in frame from base 1. The germline V gene gives CDR1 as SGHNT and CDR2 as YENEEA. Deletion took 2 bases off V and 3 bases off J, with a span of 10 bases between the germline ends. TCRbeta CDR3 regions were immunosequenced from genomic DNA with the immunoSEQ Assay. Before high-throughput sequencing, the genomic DNA was amplified using bias-controlled multiplex PCR. On the study's bioinformatics: To quantify the absolute abundance of each unique TCRbeta CDR3 region, the sequences were collapsed and filtered. Clonality, defined as 1 minus Pielou's evenness, was calculated using only productive rearrangements. Tumor T-cell fraction was computed by normalizing TCRbeta template counts to usable DNA, estimated from several housekeeping genes. A previously published method was used to identify clones whose frequencies were significantly greater in on-treatment samples than in baseline samples. In its TCRdb copy, this immuneACCESS table keeps in-frame sequences only and misses some clones. Where compared with another copy, unresolved V genes explain less than half of these, and the others have no known cause. Clonal size and the V and J genes are those of that table, whereas D and trimming came from the DNA. This sample has approximately 13,000 clones in its table, and roughly 27% of those were observed once. The ten largest account for approximately 17% of the sample.

Explained via the paper, the treatment or condition label denotes: randomized to nivolumab then ipilimumab (arm A) or the reverse (arm B). Prior DNA-damaging chemotherapy had not been received by any trial patient. Samples were obtained from patients with melanoma enrolled in CheckMate 064, a randomized, open-label phase II trial of sequential checkpoint blockade. Genomic DNA from formalin-fixed paraffin-embedded (FFPE) tissue samples was used for tumor TCR sequencing. Specimen: tumor tissue (inferred from file names), collected from a patient given nivolumab and ipilimumab in sequence. The receptor comes from a human donor with melanoma. The rearrangement combines TRBV11-3 with TRBJ2-2; the D gene cannot be named for sure. Read as DNA, the sequence is TGTGCCAGCAGCTTATCCAGCAGCTACACCGGGGAGCTGTTTTTT. Its coded protein is CASSLSSSYTGELFF.